This TCR beta chain comes out of a study of beta chain features in type 1 diabetes. In the study overall: Regarding age, gender and cell yields, patients proved similar to healthy donors. Study-level points and caveats: Moderate yet significant TCRB CDR3 shortening was seen in Type 1 diabetes patients in all four CD4+ subsets. Possible PCR preference for shorter templates applied equally to patients and controls. Diminished insertions and augmented deletions at VDJ junctions characterized type 1 diabetes patients.

The investigators reverse transcribed all of the isolated RNA, so they sequenced expressed TCRB transcripts. Clones were sequenced by immunoSEQ multiplex PCR, and TCRdb holds only the in-frame ones, with some missing. The sample lists roughly 100,000 clones; approximately 30% were seen once. As for this clone: The antigen remains unidentified.

The CDR3 has 15 amino acids. Germline V gene lookup returns CDR1 MNHEY and CDR2 SVGAGI. The ends were cut back, 5 bases at V and 5 bases at J, with 16 bases in the middle. Sequences were obtained from central memory CD4+ T cells from blood. The chain uses TRBV6-5 and TRBJ1-5; D perhaps matches TRBD1 (5 bases). The receptor was derived from a woman younger than 35 with type 1 diabetes. The CDR3 nucleotides read TGTGCCAGCAGTACACAGGAGTTACGATATCAGCCCCAGCATTTT. This codes for CASSTQELRYQPQHF.